The text below deals with one T cell receptor (beta chain). The CDR3 spans 12 residues. V was trimmed by 4 bases and J by 5 bases, leaving 6 bases between them. The data stem from a study of PD-1 and CTLA-4 blockade in melanoma. TCRdb's table, derived via immunoSEQ multiplex PCR, lists solely in-frame clones and lacks some. The data hold under 13,000 clones, with roughly four fifths observed a single time. The V gene is TRBV12-3 or TRBV12-4, the J gene TRBJ2-1; weak D call: TRBD1 (5 bases). This specimen consisted of CD8+ T cells from peripheral blood, obtained from a patient given anti-PD-1 treatment. This sequence was found in a human donor with melanoma. CDR3 DNA sequence: TGTGCCAGCAGTTCAGGGAACAATGAGCAGTTCTTC. This encodes CASSSGNNEQFF.